These T cell receptor beta chains were read from a single sample in a study of blood T cell repertoires in COVID-19. TCRdb's table, derived via immunoSEQ multiplex PCR, lists solely in-frame clones and lacks some. The repertoire holds around 320,000 clones, with 90% as singletons. The sequenced sample consisted of PBMCs or T cells enriched from blood (not recorded which). The source of these receptors is a young woman with acute COVID-19. The CDR3 runs from the conserved cysteine through the conserved F or W. The order of the fields is clone size, V gene, J gene, CDR3 protein. Size tells how often a clone was seen (once, few, many) or the class of an expanded clone, and some rows leave it out.

clone_size: -
v_call: TRBV4-1
j_call: TRBJ1-1
cdr3_aa: CASSQDYRGNTEAFF

clone_size: -
v_call: TRBV30
j_call: TRBJ2-3
cdr3_aa: CAWSPLPTSGGPQYF

clone_size: -
v_call: TRBV28
j_call: TRBJ1-4
cdr3_aa: CASSPAPGQASTTNEKLFF

clone_size: -
v_call: TRBV5-4
j_call: TRBJ1-1
cdr3_aa: CASSLRDTNTEAFF

clone_size: -
v_call: TRBV24-1
j_call: TRBJ1-4
cdr3_aa: CATSDASATNEKLFF

clone_size: -
v_call: TRBV28
j_call: TRBJ2-7
cdr3_aa: CASSFGSVESSYEQYF

clone_size: -
v_call: TRBV3-1/TRBV3-2
j_call: TRBJ1-3
cdr3_aa: CASSQDFRFPLSGNTIYF

clone_size: -
v_call: TRBV19
j_call: TRBJ2-4
cdr3_aa: CASSSAKNIQYF

clone_size: -
v_call: TRBV28
j_call: TRBJ2-7
cdr3_aa: CASRPGLASAEQYF

clone_size: once
v_call: TRBV28
j_call: TRBJ1-2
cdr3_aa: CASSLYGVGYTF

clone_size: -
v_call: TRBV19
j_call: TRBJ2-1
cdr3_aa: CASSIRGGRNEQFF

clone_size: -
v_call: TRBV18
j_call: TRBJ1-1
cdr3_aa: CASSYQDRDTEAFF

clone_size: -
v_call: TRBV7-6
j_call: TRBJ1-1
cdr3_aa: CASSFPSGGGMNTEAFF

clone_size: -
v_call: TRBV9
j_call: TRBJ2-1
cdr3_aa: CASSARGGSYNEQFF

clone_size: -
v_call: TRBV11-3
j_call: TRBJ2-7
cdr3_aa: CASSLEQGGTSGSYEQYF

clone_size: -
v_call: TRBV27
j_call: TRBJ1-6
cdr3_aa: CASIPLRGLLTHSPLHF

clone_size: -
v_call: TRBV3-1/TRBV3-2
j_call: TRBJ2-5
cdr3_aa: CASSQEGPETQYF

clone_size: -
v_call: TRBV9
j_call: TRBJ1-5
cdr3_aa: CASSQGQGGQPQHF

clone_size: -
v_call: TRBV25-1
j_call: TRBJ2-2
cdr3_aa: CASSELDRNTGELFF

clone_size: -
v_call: TRBV19
j_call: TRBJ1-1
cdr3_aa: CASSRQGFTEAFF

clone_size: -
v_call: TRBV9
j_call: TRBJ1-2
cdr3_aa: CASSVEGRGAYGYTF

clone_size: -
v_call: TRBV18
j_call: TRBJ2-6
cdr3_aa: CASSPLSGANVLTF

clone_size: -
v_call: TRBV28
j_call: TRBJ2-6
cdr3_aa: CASSPRGTGAGANVLTF

clone_size: -
v_call: TRBV2
j_call: TRBJ1-2
cdr3_aa: CASSEMSAALWNYGYTF

clone_size: -
v_call: TRBV19
j_call: TRBJ1-5
cdr3_aa: CASSIDRASNQPQHF

clone_size: -
v_call: TRBV9
j_call: TRBJ2-5
cdr3_aa: CASSVSGSGETQYF

clone_size: -
v_call: TRBV15
j_call: TRBJ2-1
cdr3_aa: CATSSGRALDEQFF